Listed here are 2 T cell receptor beta chains from one sample, sequenced in a study of blood T cell repertoires in COVID-19. Measured with immunoSEQ multiplex PCR; TCRdb has only the in-frame clones, and not every one. The sample lists roughly 200,000 clones, more than 70% seen once, with 3.5% to 5% in the top ten. The specimen was peripheral blood. These receptors came from a woman in her twenties or thirties with acute or convalescent COVID-19.

The chain recombines TRBV6-6 with TRBJ2-5; 9 nucleotides agree with TRBD2. CDR3 size: 15 residues. V shed 6 bases, J shed 2 bases, and the junction held 7 bases outside the gene matches. Germline V gene sequence: CDR1 MNHNY, CDR2 SVGAGI (reference sequence). The DNA for the CDR3 is TGTGCCAGCAGCGGGAGACTAGCGGTACAAGAGACCCAGTACTTC. This sequence encodes CASSGRLAVQETQYF.

The V gene is TRBV19, the J gene TRBJ2-4; a weak D match, TRBD2 (6 bases). Trimming stripped 3 bases from V and 3 bases from J, with 18 bases between. From germline, CDR1 is LNHDA and CDR2 SQIVND (reference sequence). The CDR3 contains 17 residues. CDR3 amino acids: CASSIEGIWGVKNIQYF. CDR3 nucleotide sequence: TGTGCCAGTAGTATTGAAGGGATTTGGGGGGTCAAAAACATTCAGTACTTC.